This entry lists 6 T cell receptor beta chains sequenced from one sample in a study of blood T cell repertoires in COVID-19. Assay used: immunoSEQ multiplex PCR; TCRdb lists only in-frame clones, some missing. The top ten hold around 10% of the sample, which has about 180,000 clones, approximately 85% seen once. The sample taken for sequencing was peripheral blood. The receptors here all came from a woman aged 80 or older with acute or convalescent COVID-19.

J is TRBJ2-2 and V is TRBV25-1, with TRBD1 as a possible D gene (6 bases). CDR1 is MGHDK, CDR2 SYGVNS, per germline. This CDR3 comprises 14 residues. Deletions cut 7 bases from V and 7 bases from J, with 16 bases between. CDR3 sequence reads: CASTAGARGGELFF. The CDR3 nucleotides read TGTGCCAGCACCGCAGGGGCAAGAGGCGGGGAGCTGTTTTTT.

The chain combines TRBV3-1 (or the pseudogene TRBV3-2) with TRBJ2-3; TRBD1 agrees at 10 bases. The CDR3 has 17 residues. Germline assignment: CDR1 LGHDT and CDR2 YNNKEL (reference sequence). V lost 4 bases to trimming and J lost 1 base; unmatched junction nucleotides: 8. CDR3 bases: TGTGCCAGCAGCCGTTATCCCGGGACAGGGGGCACAGATACGCAGTATTTT. It codes for CASSRYPGTGGTDTQYF.

This chain connects TRBV7-9 to TRBJ2-5; the match to TRBD2 covers 15 bases. V lost 5 bases to trimming and J lost 4 bases; unmatched junction nucleotides: 11. This CDR3 region has 18 residues. Germline V CDR1 and CDR2: SEHNR, FQNEAQ (reference sequence). CDR3 in amino acids: CASSRRIGLAGGLETQYF. The CDR3 nucleotides are TGTGCCAGCAGCAGACGGATTGGACTAGCGGGAGGGTTAGAGACCCAGTACTTC.

This rearrangement joins TRBV7-8 to TRBJ2-7; unclear D gene. This CDR3 spans 14 amino acids. V was pared by 5 bases and J by 2 bases, with 13 bases between. In germline, CDR1 is SGHVS, CDR2 FQNEAQ. CDR3: CASSPSSPTYEQYF. The CDR3 DNA sequence: TGTGCCAGCAGCCCCTCCTCTCCTACCTACGAGCAGTACTTC.

V usage is TRBV9 and J usage is TRBJ2-1; 7 nucleotides match TRBD2. Germline-derived CDR1 and CDR2 are SGDLS and YYNGEE. This CDR3 is 15 amino acids long. Trimming removed 0 bases from V and 0 bases from J; junction bases left unmatched: 0. In DNA, the CDR3 is TGTGCCAGCAGCGTAGCGGGAGGCTCCTACAATGAGCAGTTCTTC. This gives the protein CASSVAGGSYNEQFF.

The genes are TRBV7-9 and TRBJ1-1, with a weak D call TRBD1 (5 bases). V lost 5 bases and J lost 2, with 9 bases in between. The CDR3 is 13 residues long. Per the germline V gene, CDR1 is SEHNR and CDR2 is FQNEAQ (reference sequence). CDR3 nucleotide sequence: TGTGCCAGCAGCAGACAGATAAACACTGAAGCTTTCTTT. It encodes CASSRQINTEAFF.